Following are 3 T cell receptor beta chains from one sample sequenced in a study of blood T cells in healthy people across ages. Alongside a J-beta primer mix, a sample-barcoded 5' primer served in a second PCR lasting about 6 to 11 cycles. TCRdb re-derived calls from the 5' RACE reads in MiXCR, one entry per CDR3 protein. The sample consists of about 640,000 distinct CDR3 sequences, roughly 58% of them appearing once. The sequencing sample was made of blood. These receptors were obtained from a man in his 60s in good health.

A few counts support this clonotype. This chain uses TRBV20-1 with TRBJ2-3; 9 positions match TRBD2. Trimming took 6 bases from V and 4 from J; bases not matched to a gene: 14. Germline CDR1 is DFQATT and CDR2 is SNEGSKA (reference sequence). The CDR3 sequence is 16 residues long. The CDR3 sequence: CSADIYLAGSADTQYF. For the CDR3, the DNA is TGCAGTGCCGATATCTATCTAGCGGGGTCGGCAGATACGCAGTATTTT.

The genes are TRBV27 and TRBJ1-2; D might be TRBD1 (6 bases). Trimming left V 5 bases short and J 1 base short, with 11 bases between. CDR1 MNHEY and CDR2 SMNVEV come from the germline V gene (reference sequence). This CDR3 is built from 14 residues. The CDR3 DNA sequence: TGTGCCAGCAGTCGGGGGGCGGATAACTATGGCTACACCTTC. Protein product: CASSRGADNYGYTF.

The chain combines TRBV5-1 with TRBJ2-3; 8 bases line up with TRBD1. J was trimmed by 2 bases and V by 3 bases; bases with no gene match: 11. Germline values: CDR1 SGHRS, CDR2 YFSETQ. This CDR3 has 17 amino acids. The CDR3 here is CASSSTFGTGITDTQYF. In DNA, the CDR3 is TGCGCCAGCAGCTCAACATTCGGGACAGGAATCACAGATACGCAGTATTTT.